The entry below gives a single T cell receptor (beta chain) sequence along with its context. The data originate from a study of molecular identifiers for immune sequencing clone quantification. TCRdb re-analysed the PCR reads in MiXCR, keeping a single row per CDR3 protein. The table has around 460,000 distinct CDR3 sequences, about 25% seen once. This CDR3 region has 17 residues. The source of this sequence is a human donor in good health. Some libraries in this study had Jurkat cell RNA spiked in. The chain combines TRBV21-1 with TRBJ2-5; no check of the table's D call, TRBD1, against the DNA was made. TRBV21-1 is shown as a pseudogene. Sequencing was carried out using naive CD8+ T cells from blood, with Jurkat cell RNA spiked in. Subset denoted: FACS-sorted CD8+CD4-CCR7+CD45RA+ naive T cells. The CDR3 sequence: CASSKGGRRGNQETQYF. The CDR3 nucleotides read TGTGCCAGCAGCAAAGGGGGAAGGCGGGGGAACCAAGAGACCCAGTACTTC.